This T cell receptor beta chain was sequenced during a study of blood T cell repertoires in COVID-19. Turning to the study itself: PBMCs, B-cell-depleted T cells, or T cells were the source of the cDNA or gDNA that made up the material.

The CDR3 totals 15 residues. V was pared by 2 bases and J by 0 bases, with 3 bases of the junction left unmatched. Germline V lookup: CDR1 ENHRY, CDR2 SYGVKD. Under the authors' procedure: Estimation of nucleated cell counts was performed using reference gene primer amplification. Produced via immunoSEQ multiplex PCR; TCRdb's table is partial and in-frame only. D and trimming were read from the DNA, whereas the V and J calls and clone size are those reported in that table. This table has 250,000 to 400,000 clones, about nine tenths appearing once. Participants spanned ages about 18 to 100 years and resided in 20 to 30 US areas.

Sequencing was performed on PBMCs or T cells enriched from blood (not recorded which). This chain links TRBV10-3 with TRBJ2-7; 8 bases map to TRBD1. This clonotype was sampled from a man between 60 and 75 years old who had recovered from COVID-19. The CDR3 reads CAISERDRSSYEQYF. The DNA of the CDR3 is TGTGCCATCAGTGAGAGGGACAGGAGCTCCTACGAGCAGTACTTC.